Listed here are 30 T cell receptor beta chains from one sample, sequenced in a study of T cells in Graves' hyperthyroidism and ophthalmopathy. The investigators amplified TCR beta CDR3 regions from RNA transcripts. HTBI primers drove first-round RT-PCR of the TCR CDR3. TCRdb independently ran MiXCR on the multiplex PCR reads; one entry per CDR3 protein. This sample has hundreds of thousands of distinct CDR3 sequences, with just under 25% found just once. The source material was blood. The receptor set was obtained from a man between 45 and 60 years old with Graves' hyperthyroidism.

This clonotype was observed a few times. V is TRBV7-9 and J is TRBJ1-2; D gene uncertain. CDR3 length: 13 residues. V shed 0 bases and J shed 6 bases, with 8 bases lying between them. From germline, CDR1 is SEHNR and CDR2 FQNEAQ (reference sequence). Here the CDR3 DNA reads TGTGCCAGCAGCTTAGCGGGAGGGCATGGCTACACCTTC. It codes for CASSLAGGHGYTF.

The chain joins TRBV7-9 to TRBJ2-5, with a possible D match to TRBD2 (5 bases). CDR1 and CDR2 from the germline V gene are SEHNR and FQNEAQ (reference sequence). V gave up 2 bases and J gave up 6 bases, with 25 bases separating them. The CDR3 is made up of 18 amino acids. This chain's CDR3 is CASSLTGPADPSVKTQYF. CDR3 bases: TGTGCCAGCAGCTTAACCGGTCCAGCGGACCCGTCGGTAAAGACCCAGTACTTC.

This clonotype came up a few times. This chain links TRBV5-1 with TRBJ2-7; D gene unclear. Germline CDR1 is SGHRS and CDR2 is YFSETQ. Trimming removed 5 bases from V and 4 bases from J, with 16 bases in between. The CDR3 has 14 residues. The CDR3 nucleotides are TGCGCCAGCAGACCTGACTCCTACCCTTACGAGCAGTACTTC. This gives the protein CASRPDSYPYEQYF. Variable domain in full (rest from reference TRBV5-1 and TRBJ2-7): KAGVTQTPRYLIKTRGQQVTLSCSPISGHRSVSWYQQTPGQGLQFLFEYFSETQRNKGNFPGRFSGRQFSNSRSEMNVSTLELGDSALYLCASRPDSYPYEQYFGPGTRLTVT.

The chain couples TRBV19 to TRBJ1-2; D gene uncertain. The CDR3 spans 14 residues. The V end lost 0 bases, the J end lost 2 bases, and 7 bases lay between the germline ends. Germline V CDR1 and CDR2: LNHDA, SQIVND (reference sequence). CDR3: CASSIEHGNYGYTF. Written as DNA, the CDR3 is TGTGCCAGTAGTATAGAGCATGGCAACTATGGCTACACCTTC.

The chain joins TRBV11-3 to TRBJ2-1, with 10 bases aligning to TRBD2. Germline assignment: CDR1 SGHNT and CDR2 YENEEA. The CDR3 runs to 15 residues. The V segment lost 3 bases and the J segment 7 bases; nucleotides outside the gene matches: 6. CDR3 nucleotides: TGTGCCAGCAGCTTCTCTCCGGGACTAGCGAATGAGCAGTTCTTC. Translation gives CASSFSPGLANEQFF.

This clonotype occurred many times. CDR3 region: CSAREGSGTSEYEQYF. CDR3 bases: TGCAGTGCTAGAGAGGGCTCCGGGACTAGCGAGTACGAGCAGTACTTC. The chain recombines TRBV20-1 with TRBJ2-7; TRBD2 matches 10 bases. V lost 0 bases to trimming and J lost 4 bases; unmatched junction nucleotides: 9. This CDR3 contains 16 residues. Germline CDR1 reads DFQATT; CDR2 reads SNEGSKA (reference sequence).

There are many counts of this clonotype. The rearrangement joins TRBV5-1 to TRBJ1-2; D gene uncertain. V lost 1 base and J 6 bases, leaving 7 bases between the germline ends. The CDR3 has 12 residues. Germline CDR1 SGHRS, CDR2 YFSETQ. CDR3 sequence: CASSLSEDGYTF. The CDR3 DNA reads TGCGCCAGCAGCTTGTCGGAAGATGGCTACACCTTC.

In its sample, this clonotype was seen many times. This chain connects TRBV20-1 to TRBJ2-7, with D uncertain. This CDR3 is 15 amino acids long. Germline V gene sequence: CDR1 DFQATT, CDR2 SNEGSKA (reference sequence). With 3 bases removed from V and 5 bases from J, the gap between germline ends came to 20 bases. Written as DNA, the CDR3 is TGCAGTGCTAGGGGTGGTTTGAGCCATGGCCACGAGCAGTACTTC. Its translation is CSARGGLSHGHEQYF.

V gene TRBV20-1 combines with J gene TRBJ2-5; D unresolved. The germline V gene encodes CDR1 DFQATT and CDR2 SNEGSKA (reference sequence). V shed 6 bases and J shed 5 bases, with 10 bases lying between them. The CDR3 is 11 residues long. CDR3 sequence (DNA): TGCAGTGCCCAACTCGCGGAGACCCAGTACTTC. Translating it yields CSAQLAETQYF.

This clonotype was seen many times. The V gene is TRBV2, the J gene TRBJ2-7; perhaps TRBD1 as D (6 bases). Germline CDR1 is SNHLY and CDR2 is FYNNEI. V lost 5 bases and J 0 bases, leaving 14 bases between the germline ends. This CDR3 is built from 15 residues. The CDR3 region is CASSPDRLPSYEQYF. The CDR3, as DNA: TGTGCCAGCAGTCCAGACAGGCTTCCCTCCTACGAGCAGTACTTC.

This clonotype was observed a handful of times. J is TRBJ1-4 and V is TRBV20-1; 9 nucleotides line up with TRBD1. Trimming cost V 6 bases and J 8 bases; bases outside gene matches: 7. Germline V lookup: CDR1 DFQATT, CDR2 SNEGSKA (reference sequence). This CDR3 has 13 residues. In nucleotides, the CDR3 is TGCAGTGCACCGGGACAGGGTCGAGAAAAACTGTTTTTT. This gives the protein CSAPGQGREKLFF.

The chain uses TRBV5-1 and TRBJ2-1; 10 bases fit TRBD2. V shed 3 bases, J shed 5 bases, and the junction held 8 bases outside the gene matches. This CDR3 is 16 amino acids long. From germline, CDR1 is SGHRS and CDR2 YFSETQ. DNA of the CDR3: TGCGCCAGCAGCTCAACCGGGACTAGCGTCCACAATGAGCAGTTCTTC. Translated, it gives CASSSTGTSVHNEQFF.

The J gene is TRBJ2-1, the V gene TRBV27; the D is unclear. The CDR3 loop spans 15 amino acids. V lost 2 bases and J 4 bases, leaving 12 bases between the germline ends. Germline CDR1 reads MNHEY; CDR2 reads SMNVEV (reference sequence). The CDR3 loop is CASSLMIGSYNEQFF. Here the CDR3 DNA reads TGTGCCAGCAGTTTAATGATTGGCAGTTACAATGAGCAGTTCTTC.

This clonotype was found many times. The J gene is TRBJ2-5, the V gene TRBV7-2; unclear D gene. Trimming stripped 3 bases from V and 5 bases from J, with 7 bases between. This CDR3 region has 12 residues. Per the germline V gene, CDR1 is SGHTA and CDR2 is FQGNSA. The DNA of the CDR3 is TGTGCCAGCAGCTTCGGATCGGAGACCCAGTACTTC. Amino acid sequence: CASSFGSETQYF.

This clonotype was seen a few times. CDR3 nucleotide sequence: TGTGCCAGCAGCTTAATGGCGGGAGGATCGGAGACCCAGTACTTC. Its protein product is CASSLMAGGSETQYF. The rearrangement joins TRBV7-3 to TRBJ2-5; 8 positions match TRBD2. The J segment lost 5 bases and the V segment lost 1 base, leaving 6 bases of the junction unmatched. The V gene's germline CDR1 is SGHTA and CDR2 FQGTGA. There are 15 residues in the CDR3.

This chain links TRBV28 with TRBJ2-3; tentative D call: TRBD1 (6 bases). Germline assignment: CDR1 MDHEN and CDR2 SYDVKM. The CDR3 totals 14 residues. The V end was cut by 7 bases, the J end by 1 base, with 12 bases between. The CDR3 bases are TGTGCCAGCACCCAACAGGGCCGCACAGATACGCAGTATTTT. It encodes CASTQQGRTDTQYF.

This clonotype showed up just a few times. The rearrangement links TRBV19 to TRBJ1-5; 8 bases agree with TRBD1. The CDR3 runs 13 residues. Trimming took 6 bases from V and 4 from J; bases not matched to a gene: 2. From germline, CDR1 is LNHDA and CDR2 SQIVND (reference sequence). CDR3 residues: CASRTGENQPQHF. The DNA for the CDR3 is TGTGCCAGTAGGACAGGGGAAAATCAGCCCCAGCATTTT.

In its sample, this clonotype was seen many times. V is TRBV27 and J is TRBJ1-1; D is uncertain. Trimming removed 6 bases at V and 0 bases at J, with 17 bases between. There are 16 residues in the CDR3. Germline CDR1 MNHEY, CDR2 SMNVEV (reference sequence). CDR3 in amino acids: CASRPILRLMNTEAFF. DNA for the CDR3: TGTGCCAGCAGGCCGATACTTAGACTCATGAACACTGAAGCTTTCTTT.

This clonotype was found once. V and J are TRBV5-1 and TRBJ1-4, with D maybe TRBD1 (5 bases). Germline V lookup: CDR1 SGHRS, CDR2 YFSETQ. This CDR3 region has 15 residues. With 2 bases removed from V and 5 bases from J, the gap between germline ends came to 13 bases. This CDR3 reads CASSLGDRFNEKLFF. The DNA of the CDR3 is TGCGCCAGCAGCTTAGGGGATCGATTCAATGAAAAACTGTTTTTT. The whole variable domain, remainder taken from reference TRBV5-1 and TRBJ1-4, is KAGVTQTPRYLIKTRGQQVTLSCSPISGHRSVSWYQQTPGQGLQFLFEYFSETQRNKGNFPGRFSGRQFSNSRSEMNVSTLELGDSALYLCASSLGDRFNEKLFFGSGTQLSVL.

This sequence joins TRBV12-5 and TRBJ1-6; a possible D gene is TRBD1 (5 bases). V lost 7 bases and J lost 1, with 11 bases in between. From germline, CDR1 is LGHNT and CDR2 FRNRAP. This CDR3 comprises 15 residues. CDR3: CASDGGGSYNSPLHF. In nucleotides, the CDR3 is TGTGCTAGTGACGGGGGGGGTTCCTATAATTCACCCCTCCACTTT.

This clonotype showed up many times. The V call is TRBV6-1, the J call TRBJ2-3; 7 bases line up with TRBD2. Trimming cost V 5 bases and J 0 bases; bases outside gene matches: 14. The CDR3 is 18 amino acids. The germline gives CDR1 MNHNS, CDR2 SASEGT. The CDR3, as DNA: TGTGCCAGCAGTTATTTGCTGGCTAGCGGATCTAGCACAGATACGCAGTATTTT. As protein: CASSYLLASGSSTDTQYF.

This clonotype appeared many times. This chain joins TRBV3-1 and TRBJ2-5; the D is unclear. The V gene's germline CDR1 is LGHDT and CDR2 YNNKEL (reference sequence). The V and J ends lost 0 bases and 2 bases respectively, with 4 bases between them. The CDR3 loop spans 13 amino acids. DNA of the CDR3: TGTGCCAGCAGCCAAGATCGGCAAGAGACCCAGTACTTC. This translates into CASSQDRQETQYF.

The J gene is TRBJ1-4, the V gene TRBV20-1, with TRBD1 matching 7 bases. The CDR3 is 14 residues long. After removal of 5 bases from V and 8 bases from J, the junction contained 11 bases not matched to a gene. The germline gives CDR1 DFQATT, CDR2 SNEGSKA (reference sequence). For the CDR3, the DNA is TGCAGTGCTTCTCTAACAGGGGCGGGAGAAAAACTGTTTTTT. The encoded protein is CSASLTGAGEKLFF.

There are a few counts of this clonotype. This chain connects TRBV6-1 to TRBJ2-3, with 7 bases identical to TRBD1. CDR1 is MNHNS and CDR2 is SASEGT in the germline V gene. Trimming cost V 6 bases and J 3 bases; bases outside gene matches: 9. The CDR3 is made up of 15 amino acids. CDR3 in DNA: TGTGCCAGCAGGCGGACAGGAGGAGGTACAGATACGCAGTATTTT. Encoded protein: CASRRTGGGTDTQYF.

This clonotype was seen a handful of times. DNA for the CDR3: TGTGCCAGCAGTTCGCTGCCGGGACCCTATGGCTACACCTTC. Translating it yields CASSSLPGPYGYTF. This chain links TRBV28 with TRBJ1-2; tentative D call: TRBD1 (5 bases). This CDR3 spans 14 amino acids. The V gene's germline CDR1 is MDHEN and CDR2 SYDVKM. The V and J ends lost 4 bases and 4 bases respectively, with 13 bases between them.

The rearrangement joins TRBV6-2 or TRBV6-3 to TRBJ2-3; 15 bases align to TRBD2. The ends lost 2 bases at V and 4 bases at J; junction bases unmatched: 1. The CDR3 runs to 16 residues. Germline loops: CDR1 MNHEY, CDR2 SVGEGT. The CDR3 DNA follows: TGTGCCAGCAGTTACCGGACTAGCGGGAGGGCAGATACGCAGTATTTT. It specifies CASSYRTSGRADTQYF.

V and J are TRBV11-3 and TRBJ1-1; D may be TRBD1 (6 bases). The CDR3 length is 15 residues. V dropped 5 bases and J dropped 4 bases, with 17 bases sitting between them. Per the germline V gene, CDR1 is SGHNT and CDR2 is YENEEA. CDR3 coding DNA: TGTGCCAGCAGCAGGGGATGGGGGCGGGGCACTGAAGCTTTCTTT. This encodes CASSRGWGRGTEAFF.

In its sample, this clonotype was seen a few times. This chain's CDR3 is CASSLRGRGHYEQYF. CDR3 nucleotide sequence: TGTGCCAGCAGTTTGAGGGGGCGGGGACATTACGAGCAGTACTTC. The J gene is TRBJ2-7, the V gene TRBV12-3 or TRBV12-4; the D gene is possibly TRBD1 (7 bases). V was clipped by 3 bases and J by 4 bases, with 16 bases between them. The CDR3 is made up of 15 amino acids.

This clonotype was counted a single time. The conserved phenylalanine or tryptophan normally closing the CDR3 is absent here, so this likely arose from a read error. The rearrangement links TRBV20-1 to TRBJ1-2, with D hard to call. Trimming took 0 bases from V and 0 from J, leaving 8 bases between them. This CDR3 is built from 14 residues. Germline V gene data show CDR1 as DFQATT and CDR2 as SNEGSKA (reference sequence). CDR3 loop: CSARDPVTNYGYTS. The CDR3, as DNA: TGCAGTGCTAGAGATCCCGTCACTAACTATGGCTACACCTCC.

The chain joins TRBV28 to TRBJ1-5; D unclear. Trimming cost V 6 bases and J 5 bases, with 8 bases left between them. Germline V CDR1 and CDR2: MDHEN, SYDVKM. This CDR3 has 12 residues. Here the CDR3 reads CASRSLHQPQHF. DNA for the CDR3: TGTGCCAGCAGATCTCTTCATCAGCCCCAGCATTTT.